The 32 T cell receptor beta chains below were found in one sample sequenced in a study of T cells in Graves' hyperthyroidism and ophthalmopathy. RNA transcripts served as the template for amplifying TCR beta CDR3 regions. Carried out on the TCR CDR3, a first-round RT-PCR used the HTBI primer set. Each CDR3 protein is one row after TCRdb ran MiXCR on the multiplex PCR reads. The sample carries 600,000 or so distinct CDR3 sequences, around 45% recorded once. The material sequenced was peripheral blood or thyroid tissue (not recorded which). The receptors were sampled from a woman under 30 with Graves' hyperthyroidism.

This clonotype has just a few counts. The chain joins TRBV2 to TRBJ2-2; TRBD2 matches 8 bases. The junction had 6 bases not matched to a gene; V was cut back by 10 bases and J by 8 bases. From germline, CDR1 is SNHLY and CDR2 FYNNEI. CDR3 size: 12 residues. CDR3 protein: CATLAGMGELFF. The CDR3 DNA sequence: TGTGCCACCCTAGCGGGTATGGGGGAGCTGTTTTTT.

The sample holds a few counts of this clonotype. This chain joins TRBV2 and TRBJ2-2; 10 bases map to TRBD2. Germline V gene lookup returns CDR1 SNHLY and CDR2 FYNNEI. Germline trimming cut 4 bases from V and 6 bases from J; bases unmatched to any gene: 2. CDR3 length: 14 amino acids. This CDR3 reads CASSVAGGPGELFF. For the CDR3, the DNA is TGTGCCAGCAGTGTAGCGGGGGGCCCCGGGGAGCTGTTTTTT.

This CDR3 reads CATRQGFSYEQYF. The CDR3 bases are TGTGCCACCAGACAGGGCTTCTCCTACGAGCAGTACTTC. The chain carries TRBV19 and TRBJ2-7; 7 bases align to TRBD1. Trimming removed 10 bases from V and 0 bases from J; junction bases left unmatched: 6. The germline V gene has CDR1 LNHDA and CDR2 SQIVND (reference sequence). The CDR3 runs to 13 residues.

The CDR3 loop reads CASSYSKGQSSYEQYF. Here the CDR3 DNA reads TGTGCCAGCAGTTACTCGAAGGGACAGAGCTCCTACGAGCAGTACTTC. The chain is built from TRBV6-5 and TRBJ2-7; 7 nucleotides match TRBD1. The length of the CDR3 is 16 residues. The V gene's germline CDR1 is MNHEY and CDR2 SVGAGI. The V and J ends lost 0 bases and 0 bases, in that order; junction bases with no gene match: 5.

The chain combines TRBV2 with TRBJ2-2; TRBD1 or TRBD2 may be the D gene (6 bases each). The V and J ends lost 3 bases and 6 bases respectively, with 14 bases between them. Germline CDR1 SNHLY, CDR2 FYNNEI. CDR3 length equals 15 residues. The CDR3 sequence is CASSDWGAPSGELFF. DNA for the CDR3: TGTGCCAGCAGTGATTGGGGGGCCCCCTCCGGGGAGCTGTTTTTT. Full variable domain (missing parts from reference TRBV2 and TRBJ2-2): EPEVTQTPSHQVTQMGQEVILRCVPISNHLYFYWYRQILGQKVEFLVSFYNNEISEKSEIFDDQFSVERPDGSNFTLKIRSTKLEDSAMYFCASSDWGAPSGELFFGEGSRLTVL.

About this clonotype: No conserved phenylalanine or tryptophan ends this CDR3, so it is likely a read error. The DNA is omitted, as the CDR3 cannot be located on it reliably, and the CDR3 follows TCRdb's listing. The genes are TRBV11-2 and TRBJ1-5. Germline V gene lookup returns CDR1 SGHAT and CDR2 FQNNGV. Counting both end residues, the CDR3 totals 16 amino acids. The CDR3 sequence: CASSLERLAEISPSTG.

This clonotype came up many times. This rearrangement joins TRBV7-9 to TRBJ1-3; no clear D. Germline CDR1 reads SEHNR; CDR2 reads FQNEAQ (reference sequence). Trimming removed 5 bases from V and 2 bases from J, with 7 bases in between. The CDR3 totals 13 residues. The CDR3 is CASSDGPGNTIYF. The CDR3 nucleotides read TGTGCCAGCAGCGACGGACCTGGAAACACCATATATTTT.

The chain uses TRBV25-1 and TRBJ2-3, with TRBD1 matching 7 bases. Trimming removed 8 bases from V and 0 bases from J; junction bases left unmatched: 5. Germline V gene sequence: CDR1 MGHDK, CDR2 SYGVNS. This CDR3 spans 14 amino acids. Here the CDR3 DNA reads TGTGCCAGCCTACAGGGGACAAGCACAGATACGCAGTATTTT. This encodes CASLQGTSTDTQYF.

The chain has TRBV20-1 and TRBJ2-7; 11 nucleotides match TRBD2. V was pared by 2 bases and J by 4 bases, with 4 bases of the junction left unmatched. This CDR3 spans 14 amino acids. Germline loops: CDR1 DFQATT, CDR2 SNEGSKA (reference sequence). The CDR3 is CSARLAGGPYEQYF. The CDR3 DNA follows: TGCAGTGCTAGATTAGCGGGAGGGCCTTACGAGCAGTACTTC.

About this clonotype itself: An end of the junction differs from the germline gene, which may be a read error. The genes are TRBV7-3 and TRBJ2-5; D is possibly TRBD1 (6 bases). Per the germline V gene, CDR1 is SGHTA and CDR2 is FQGTGA. This CDR3 has 15 amino acids. The CDR3, as DNA: TGCGCCAGCAGCCAAGGGGGATCCGGGTGGGAGACCCAGTACTTC. It yields the protein CASSQGGSGWETQYF.

The gene calls are TRBV5-6 and TRBJ2-5; D possibly matches TRBD1 or TRBD2 (5 bases each). V shed 3 bases and J shed 5 bases, with 20 bases lying between them. This CDR3 comprises 16 residues. Per the germline V gene, CDR1 is SGHDT and CDR2 is YYEEEE. This chain's CDR3 is CASSYSGPMGVETQYF. The DNA for the CDR3 is TGTGCCAGCAGCTACTCCGGGCCGATGGGGGTCGAGACCCAGTACTTC.

This clonotype occurred many times. V gene TRBV15 combines with J gene TRBJ1-2, with D possibly TRBD1 on 5 matching bases. This CDR3 is 14 amino acids long. The V gene lost 3 bases and the J gene lost 4 bases, with 12 bases spanning the gap. Germline values: CDR1 LNHNV, CDR2 YYDKDF (reference sequence). The CDR3 is CATSSPQAGYGYTF. The CDR3 nucleotides are TGTGCCACCAGCAGCCCACAGGCAGGCTATGGCTACACCTTC.

J is TRBJ2-7 and V is TRBV20-1; 8 positions match TRBD1. The V and J ends lost 3 bases and 6 bases, in that order; junction bases with no gene match: 7. The CDR3 length is 13 residues. The germline V gene has CDR1 DFQATT and CDR2 SNEGSKA (reference sequence). CDR3 nucleotides: TGCAGTGCTAGGGATCCAGACAGGGGCGAGCAGTACTTC. Translated: CSARDPDRGEQYF.

V is TRBV20-1 and J is TRBJ1-5, with D unclear. This CDR3 is built from 14 residues. Trimming removed 7 bases from V and 6 bases from J, with 19 bases in between. The germline gives CDR1 DFQATT, CDR2 SNEGSKA (reference sequence). The CDR3 DNA is TGCAGTGGTACAGACGGAGGGTATGGTCAGCCCCAGCATTTT. Its translation: CSGTDGGYGQPQHF.

This clonotype has a handful of counts. This rearrangement joins TRBV14 to TRBJ1-1, with 8 bases identical to TRBD1. V dropped 4 bases and J dropped 10; count of bases not matched to a gene: 14. The germline V gene has CDR1 SGHDN and CDR2 FVKESK. CDR3 length: 15 residues. CDR3 amino acids: CASSPKGQGARGAFF. DNA for the CDR3: TGTGCCAGCAGCCCTAAGGGGCAGGGGGCCCGAGGAGCTTTCTTT.

This clonotype was seen a handful of times. V usage is TRBV20-1 and J usage is TRBJ1-5, with a possible D match to TRBD1 (6 bases). V was clipped by 5 bases and J by 2 bases, with 13 bases between them. This CDR3 is built from 14 residues. Germline values: CDR1 DFQATT, CDR2 SNEGSKA (reference sequence). The CDR3 bases are TGCAGTGCTCAACAGGGATTCGGCAATCAGCCCCAGCATTTT. Its translation is CSAQQGFGNQPQHF.

The V and J genes are TRBV7-9 and TRBJ1-2; possible D gene TRBD1, 5 bases. CDR3 length: 15 residues. Between the trimmed V and J ends, which lost 5 bases and 1 base, there was a span of 14 bases. Germline V CDR1 and CDR2: SEHNR, FQNEAQ (reference sequence). The CDR3 nucleotides are TGTGCCAGCAGCCTCCCGACAGTTCGTAACTATGGCTACACCTTC. Protein sequence: CASSLPTVRNYGYTF.

As for this clonotype: At one boundary the junction diverges from the germline segment, which might be a read error. The rearrangement uses TRBV7-9 and TRBJ1-1; no firm D call. The germline V gene has CDR1 SEHNR and CDR2 FQNEAQ (reference sequence). This CDR3 contains 16 residues. CDR3 DNA: TGCGCCAGCAGCCAAGTCTCGGGGTTATTGAACACTGAAGCTTTCTTT. Its protein product is CASSQVSGLLNTEAFF.

V usage is TRBV9 and J usage is TRBJ2-7, with no clear D. The CDR3 is 14 amino acids. Germline CDR1 SGDLS, CDR2 YYNGEE. Trimming left V 4 bases short and J 0 bases short, with 11 bases between. CDR3 region: CASSRGPLSYEQYF. The CDR3 DNA reads as TGTGCCAGCAGCCGCGGCCCCCTCTCCTACGAGCAGTACTTC.

This clonotype showed up just a few times. V gene TRBV14 combines with J gene TRBJ1-2; D unclear. CDR1 is SGHDN and CDR2 is FVKESK in the germline V gene. The CDR3 is made up of 12 amino acids. V was trimmed by 6 bases and J by 4 bases, leaving 9 bases between them. In DNA form, the CDR3 reads TGTGCCAGCAGAAAGGGATCCTATGGCTACACCTTC. This codes for CASRKGSYGYTF.

For the CDR3, the DNA is TGTGCCAGCAGCACCCGCGACACCAACTATGGCTACACCTTC. Amino acid sequence: CASSTRDTNYGYTF. V is TRBV7-9 and J is TRBJ1-2; D not certain. Germline CDR1 SEHNR, CDR2 FQNEAQ (reference sequence). V dropped 5 bases and J dropped 2 bases, with 12 bases sitting between them. The CDR3 loop spans 14 amino acids.

The V gene is TRBV7-8, the J gene TRBJ2-7, with TRBD2 as a possible D gene (5 bases). This CDR3 has 15 residues. Germline V gene lookup returns CDR1 SGHVS and CDR2 FQNEAQ. The V end lost 5 bases, the J end lost 0 bases, and 14 bases lay between the germline ends. The CDR3 spells CASSPRARGSYEQYF. The DNA of the CDR3 is TGTGCCAGCAGCCCGCGGGCTCGGGGCTCCTACGAGCAGTACTTC.

The DNA of the CDR3 is TGCAGTGCTAGAGCCCCCGGGACCGTGGAGTGGCAGTACTTC. This translates into CSARAPGTVEWQYF. The chain is built from TRBV20-1 and TRBJ2-7; the D call may be TRBD1 or TRBD2 (5 bases each). Trimming removed 1 base at V and 9 bases at J, with 19 bases between. The CDR3 loop spans 14 amino acids. Germline lookup yields CDR1 DFQATT and CDR2 SNEGSKA (reference sequence).

This clonotype was found a few times. The chain combines TRBV29-1 with TRBJ1-2; 9 bases are a match to TRBD1. The CDR3 has 12 residues. The ends lost 6 bases at V and 9 bases at J; junction bases unmatched: 8. The germline V gene has CDR1 SQVTM and CDR2 ANQGSEA. The CDR3 bases are TGCAGCGTCCGGGACAGGGTCGAAAGCTACACCTTC. Its translation: CSVRDRVESYTF.

The chain couples TRBV5-1 to TRBJ1-2; a weak D match, TRBD1 (5 bases). This CDR3 has 14 residues. V lost 0 bases to trimming and J lost 5 bases, with 11 bases between them. CDR1 is SGHRS and CDR2 is YFSETQ in the germline V gene. CDR3 coding DNA: TGCGCCAGCAGCTTGGGACAGAATATTTATGGCTACACCTTC. It encodes CASSLGQNIYGYTF.

On this clonotype itself: A junction end diverges from the germline sequence, so it may reflect a read error. This sequence joins TRBV2 and TRBJ2-5; tentative D call: TRBD1 (5 bases). This CDR3 region has 15 residues. The germline V gene encodes CDR1 SNHLY and CDR2 FYNNEI. This CDR3 is CASSYGDSHQETQYF. In DNA form, the CDR3 reads TGTGCCAGCAGTTACGGAGACAGCCACCAGGAGACCCAGTACTTC.

This chain links TRBV7-7 with TRBJ2-5; D may match TRBD1 or TRBD2 (5 bases each). Trimming removed 5 bases at V and 9 bases at J, with 22 bases between. The CDR3 consists of 15 residues. Germline values: CDR1 SSHAT, CDR2 FNYEAQ (reference sequence). CDR3 protein: CASSLQVSGKEAQYF. The CDR3 DNA reads TGTGCCAGCAGCCTACAGGTCTCTGGGAAGGAGGCCCAGTACTTC.

The CDR3 nucleotides read TGTGCCAGTTCACAGGGCCCTAATGAAAAACTGTTTTTT. As protein: CASSQGPNEKLFF. The chain recombines TRBV19 with TRBJ1-4, with D tentatively TRBD1 (6 bases). V lost 8 bases to trimming and J lost 3 bases, with 10 bases between them. Germline V gives CDR1 LNHDA, CDR2 SQIVND (reference sequence). CDR3 length: 13 amino acids.

The chain joins TRBV19 to TRBJ2-2; D is possibly TRBD2 (5 bases). The germline CDR1 and CDR2 sequences are LNHDA and SQIVND (reference sequence). V lost 6 bases and J lost 2, with 16 bases in between. The CDR3 extends over 16 amino acids. The CDR3 nucleotides read TGTGCCAGTAGCCCGCGGGCAAAACCCAACACCGGGGAGCTGTTTTTT. Residues: CASSPRAKPNTGELFF.

This clonotype was recorded many times. This chain links TRBV19 with TRBJ1-2; 7 bases are shared with TRBD1. The CDR3 spans 13 residues. CDR1 is LNHDA and CDR2 is SQIVND in the germline V gene (reference sequence). V lost 7 bases and J lost 2; bases outside the gene matches: 4. This CDR3 is CASTGQENYGYTF. The CDR3 coding sequence is TGTGCCAGTACCGGACAGGAGAACTATGGCTACACCTTC.

This clonotype occurred many times. A junction end diverges from the germline sequence, so it may reflect a read error. The chain couples TRBV9 to TRBJ1-1, with D perhaps TRBD1 (5 bases). The V gene's germline CDR1 is SGDLS and CDR2 YYNGEE. The length of the CDR3 is 14 residues. The CDR3 here is CASSVAGVNTEAFF. In DNA form, the CDR3 reads TGCGCCAGCAGTGTCGCGGGGGTTAACACTGAAGCTTTCTTT.

Remarks on this clonotype: At one boundary the junction diverges from the germline segment, which might be a read error. J is TRBJ2-5 and V is TRBV7-2, with D uncertain. The CDR3 has 8 amino acids. The germline CDR1 and CDR2 sequences are SGHTA and FQGNSA. The CDR3 here is CASSPRDF. The CDR3 DNA is TGTGCCAGCAGTCCCCGGGACTTC.